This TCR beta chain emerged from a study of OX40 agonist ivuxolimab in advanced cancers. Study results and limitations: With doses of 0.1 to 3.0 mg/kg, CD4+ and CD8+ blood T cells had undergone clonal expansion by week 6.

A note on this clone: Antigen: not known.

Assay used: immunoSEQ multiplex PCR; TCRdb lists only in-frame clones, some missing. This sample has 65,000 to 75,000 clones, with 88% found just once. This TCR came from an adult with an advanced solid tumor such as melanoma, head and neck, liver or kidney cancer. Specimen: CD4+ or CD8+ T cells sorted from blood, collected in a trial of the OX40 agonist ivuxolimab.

CDR3 sequence (DNA): TGTGCCAGCAGCAAATTGCGAGGGGATTCACCCCTCCACTTT. This encodes CASSKLRGDSPLHF. This rearrangement joins TRBV21-1 to TRBJ1-6. TRBV21-1 is reported as a pseudogene. The CDR3 contains 14 residues.